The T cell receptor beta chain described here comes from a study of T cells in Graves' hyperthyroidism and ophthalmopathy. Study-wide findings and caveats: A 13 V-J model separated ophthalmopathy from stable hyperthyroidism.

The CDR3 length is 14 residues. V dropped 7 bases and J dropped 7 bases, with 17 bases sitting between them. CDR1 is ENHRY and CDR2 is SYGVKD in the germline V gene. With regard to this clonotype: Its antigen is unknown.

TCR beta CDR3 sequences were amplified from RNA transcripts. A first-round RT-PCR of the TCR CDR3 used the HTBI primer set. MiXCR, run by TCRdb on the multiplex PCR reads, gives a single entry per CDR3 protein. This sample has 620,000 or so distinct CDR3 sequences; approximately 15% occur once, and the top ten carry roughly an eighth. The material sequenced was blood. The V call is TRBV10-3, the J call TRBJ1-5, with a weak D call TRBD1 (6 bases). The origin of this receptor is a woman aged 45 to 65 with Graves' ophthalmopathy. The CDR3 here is CAIKKEGVRQPQHF. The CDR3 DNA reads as TGTGCCATCAAAAAAGAGGGGGTTCGGCAGCCCCAGCATTTT.